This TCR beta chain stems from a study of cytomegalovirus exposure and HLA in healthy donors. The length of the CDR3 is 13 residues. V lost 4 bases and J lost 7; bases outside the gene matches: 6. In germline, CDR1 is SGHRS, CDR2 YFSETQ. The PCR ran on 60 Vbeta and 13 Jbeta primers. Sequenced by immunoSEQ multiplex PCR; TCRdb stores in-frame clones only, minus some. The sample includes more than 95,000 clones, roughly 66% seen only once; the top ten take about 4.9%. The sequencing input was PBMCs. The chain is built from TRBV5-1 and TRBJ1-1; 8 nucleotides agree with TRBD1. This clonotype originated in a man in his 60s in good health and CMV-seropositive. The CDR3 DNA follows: TGCGCCAGCAGCCTCGGACAGGGACTTGAAGCTTTCTTT. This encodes CASSLGQGLEAFF. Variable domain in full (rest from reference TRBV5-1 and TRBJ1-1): KAGVTQTPRYLIKTRGQQVTLSCSPISGHRSVSWYQQTPGQGLQFLFEYFSETQRNKGNFPGRFSGRQFSNSRSEMNVSTLELGDSALYLCASSLGQGLEAFFGQGTRLTVV.